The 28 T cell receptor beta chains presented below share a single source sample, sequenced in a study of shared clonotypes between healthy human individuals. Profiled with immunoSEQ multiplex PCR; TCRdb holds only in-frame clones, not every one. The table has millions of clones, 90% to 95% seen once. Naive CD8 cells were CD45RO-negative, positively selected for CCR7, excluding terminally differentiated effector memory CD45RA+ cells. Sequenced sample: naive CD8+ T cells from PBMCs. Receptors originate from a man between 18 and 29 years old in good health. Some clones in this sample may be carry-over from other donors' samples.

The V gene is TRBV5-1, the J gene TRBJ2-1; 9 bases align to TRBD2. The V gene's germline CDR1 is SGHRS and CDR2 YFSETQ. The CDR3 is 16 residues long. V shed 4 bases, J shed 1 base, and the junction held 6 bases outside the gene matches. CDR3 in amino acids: CASSPTTSGSYNEQFF. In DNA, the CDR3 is TGCGCCAGCAGCCCAACGACTAGCGGTTCCTACAATGAGCAGTTCTTC.

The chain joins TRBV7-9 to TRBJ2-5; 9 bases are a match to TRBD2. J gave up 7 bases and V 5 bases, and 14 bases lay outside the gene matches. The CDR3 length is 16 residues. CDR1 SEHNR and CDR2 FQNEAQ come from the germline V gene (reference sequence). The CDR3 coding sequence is TGTGCCAGCAGCCCAGGGATTGGCGGGAGGGCTGTGACCCAGTACTTC. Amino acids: CASSPGIGGRAVTQYF.

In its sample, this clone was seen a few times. The CDR3 loop is CASSSAGTEAFF. CDR3 nucleotides: TGTGCCAGCAGTTCGGCGGGGACTGAAGCTTTCTTT. The chain combines TRBV6-5 with TRBJ1-1; D not certain. Germline CDR1 MNHEY, CDR2 SVGAGI. The CDR3 runs 12 residues. The V gene lost 4 bases and the J gene lost 5 bases, with 8 bases spanning the gap.

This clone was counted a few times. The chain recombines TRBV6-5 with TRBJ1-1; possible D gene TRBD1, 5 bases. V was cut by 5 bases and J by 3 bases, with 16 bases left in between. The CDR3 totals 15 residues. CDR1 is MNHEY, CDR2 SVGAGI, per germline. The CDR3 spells CASSTRRGSDTEAFF. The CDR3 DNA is TGTGCCAGCAGTACCAGACGGGGGTCGGACACTGAAGCTTTCTTT.

The CDR3 DNA reads TGTGCCAGCAGCTTAGGTCTGGGACTAGGTTACAATGAGCAGTTCTTC. Its protein is CASSLGLGLGYNEQFF. This chain joins TRBV7-9 and TRBJ2-1; 8 bases line up with TRBD2. The V gene end was trimmed by 1 base and the J gene end by 4 bases; junction bases not matched to a gene: 6. CDR3 length equals 16 residues. Germline CDR1 and CDR2: SEHNR and FQNEAQ (reference sequence).

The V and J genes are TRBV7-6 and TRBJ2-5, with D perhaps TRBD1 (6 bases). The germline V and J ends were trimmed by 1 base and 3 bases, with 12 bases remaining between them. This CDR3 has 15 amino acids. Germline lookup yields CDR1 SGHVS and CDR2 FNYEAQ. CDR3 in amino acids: CASSLGGQQKETQYF. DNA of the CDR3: TGTGCCAGCAGCTTAGGTGGACAGCAAAAAGAGACCCAGTACTTC.

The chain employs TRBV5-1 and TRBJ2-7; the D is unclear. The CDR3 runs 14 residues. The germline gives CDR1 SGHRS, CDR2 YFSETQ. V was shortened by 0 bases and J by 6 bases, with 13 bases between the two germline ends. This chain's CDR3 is CASSLDANWGEQYF. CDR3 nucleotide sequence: TGCGCCAGCAGCTTGGATGCCAATTGGGGCGAGCAGTACTTC.

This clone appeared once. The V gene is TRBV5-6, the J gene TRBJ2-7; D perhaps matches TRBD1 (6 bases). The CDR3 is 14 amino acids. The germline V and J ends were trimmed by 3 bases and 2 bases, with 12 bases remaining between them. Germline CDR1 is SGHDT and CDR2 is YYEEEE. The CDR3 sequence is CASSSWTVAYEQYF. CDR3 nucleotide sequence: TGTGCCAGCAGCTCGTGGACAGTGGCCTACGAGCAGTACTTC.

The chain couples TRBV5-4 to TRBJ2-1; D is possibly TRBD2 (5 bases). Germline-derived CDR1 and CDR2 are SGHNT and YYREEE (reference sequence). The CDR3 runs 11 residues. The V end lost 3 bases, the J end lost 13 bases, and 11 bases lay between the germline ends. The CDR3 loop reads CASSSTEDQFF. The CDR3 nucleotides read TGTGCCAGCAGCTCGACGGAGGACCAGTTCTTC.

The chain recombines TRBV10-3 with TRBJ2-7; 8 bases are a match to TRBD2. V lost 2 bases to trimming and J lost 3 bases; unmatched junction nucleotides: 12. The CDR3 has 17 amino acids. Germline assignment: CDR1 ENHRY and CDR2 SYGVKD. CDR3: CAISEPTLLAEIYEQYF. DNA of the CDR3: TGTGCCATCAGTGAGCCGACCCTACTAGCGGAAATCTACGAGCAGTACTTC.

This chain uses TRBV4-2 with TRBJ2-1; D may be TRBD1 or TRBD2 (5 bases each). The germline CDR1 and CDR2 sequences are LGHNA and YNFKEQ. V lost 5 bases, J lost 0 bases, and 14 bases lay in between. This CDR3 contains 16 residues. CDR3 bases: TGTGCCAGCAGCTCCCCCCTTGGGGGCTCCTACAATGAGCAGTTCTTC. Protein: CASSSPLGGSYNEQFF.

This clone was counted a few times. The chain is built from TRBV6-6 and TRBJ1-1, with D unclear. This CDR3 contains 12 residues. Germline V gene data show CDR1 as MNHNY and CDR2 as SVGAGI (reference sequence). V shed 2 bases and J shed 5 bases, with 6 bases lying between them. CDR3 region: CASSYQETEAFF. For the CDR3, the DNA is TGTGCCAGCAGTTACCAGGAAACTGAAGCTTTCTTT.

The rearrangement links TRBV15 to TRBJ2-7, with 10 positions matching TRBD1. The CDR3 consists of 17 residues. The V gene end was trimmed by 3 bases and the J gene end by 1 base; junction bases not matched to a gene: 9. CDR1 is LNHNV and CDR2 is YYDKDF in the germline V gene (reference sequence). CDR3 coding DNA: TGTGCCACCAGCAGGGGGGAGCCGGGACAGGGGTCCTACGAGCAGTACTTC. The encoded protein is CATSRGEPGQGSYEQYF.

CDR3 residues: CASSFTGGSLDEQFF. The CDR3 DNA reads as TGTGCCAGCAGTTTCACCGGGGGCAGTCTGGATGAGCAGTTCTTC. The V call is TRBV28, the J call TRBJ2-1; either TRBD1 or TRBD2 may fit D (6 bases each). Germline loops: CDR1 MDHEN, CDR2 SYDVKM. The CDR3 is 15 residues long. V lost 3 bases and J lost 8, with 17 bases in between.

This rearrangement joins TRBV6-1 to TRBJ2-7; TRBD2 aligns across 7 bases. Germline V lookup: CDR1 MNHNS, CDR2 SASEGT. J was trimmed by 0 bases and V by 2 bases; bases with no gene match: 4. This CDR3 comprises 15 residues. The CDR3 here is CASSERLAASYEQYF. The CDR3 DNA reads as TGTGCCAGCAGTGAACGCCTAGCGGCCTCCTACGAGCAGTACTTC.

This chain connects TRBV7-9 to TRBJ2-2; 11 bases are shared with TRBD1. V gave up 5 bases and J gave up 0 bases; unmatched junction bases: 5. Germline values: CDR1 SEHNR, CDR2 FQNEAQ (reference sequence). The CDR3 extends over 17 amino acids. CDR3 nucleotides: TGTGCCAGCAGCCCTCGGGACAGGGGGACGAACACCGGGGAGCTGTTTTTT. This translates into CASSPRDRGTNTGELFF.

The CDR3 DNA reads as TGTGCCAGCAGTTACTCGCGGGAGAGGGGCACCGGGGAGCTGTTTTTT. Amino acids: CASSYSRERGTGELFF. The rearrangement uses TRBV6-5 and TRBJ2-2; 7 bases are a match to TRBD2. The V and J ends lost 0 bases and 4 bases, in that order; junction bases with no gene match: 5. The germline gives CDR1 MNHEY, CDR2 SVGAGI. The CDR3 is 16 amino acids.

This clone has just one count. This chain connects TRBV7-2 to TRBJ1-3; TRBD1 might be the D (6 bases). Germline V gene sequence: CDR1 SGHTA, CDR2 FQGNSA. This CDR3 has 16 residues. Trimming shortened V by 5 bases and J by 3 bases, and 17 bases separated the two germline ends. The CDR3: CASSEPTGRRGNTIYF. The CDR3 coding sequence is TGTGCCAGCAGCGAGCCGACAGGTAGACGTGGAAACACCATATATTTT.

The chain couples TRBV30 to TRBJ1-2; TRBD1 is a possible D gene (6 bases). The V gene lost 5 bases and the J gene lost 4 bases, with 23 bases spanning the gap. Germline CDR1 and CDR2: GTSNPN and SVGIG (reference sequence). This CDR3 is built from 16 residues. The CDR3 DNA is TGTGCCTGGGGATCCACAGGGTTCAACCCTCCCTATGGCTACACCTTC. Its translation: CAWGSTGFNPPYGYTF.

The CDR3 reads CASSLGASAYEQYF. The CDR3 DNA sequence: TGTGCCAGCAGCTTAGGGGCTAGCGCCTACGAGCAGTACTTC. The rearrangement uses TRBV7-8 and TRBJ2-7, with TRBD2 as a possible D gene (6 bases). The CDR3 length is 14 residues. Germline loops: CDR1 SGHVS, CDR2 FQNEAQ. The V and J ends lost 1 base and 2 bases respectively, with 9 bases between them.

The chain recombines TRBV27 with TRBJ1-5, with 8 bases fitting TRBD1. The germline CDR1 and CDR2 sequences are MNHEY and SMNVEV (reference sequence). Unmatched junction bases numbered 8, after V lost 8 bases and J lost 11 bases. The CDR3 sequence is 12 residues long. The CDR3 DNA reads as TGTGCCAGCGGATTCACAGGGGGGACCCAGCATTTT. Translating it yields CASGFTGGTQHF.

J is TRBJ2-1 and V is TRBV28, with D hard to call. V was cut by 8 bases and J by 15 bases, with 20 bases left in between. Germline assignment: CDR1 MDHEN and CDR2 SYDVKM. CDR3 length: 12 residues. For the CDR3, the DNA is TGTGCCAGCGCGCAACTTAAACCAGGCCTGTTCTTC. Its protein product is CASAQLKPGLFF.

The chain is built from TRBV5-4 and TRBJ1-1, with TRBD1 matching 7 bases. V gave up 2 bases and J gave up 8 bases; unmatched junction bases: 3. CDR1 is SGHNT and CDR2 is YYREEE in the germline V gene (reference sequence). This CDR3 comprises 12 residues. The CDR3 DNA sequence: TGTGCCAGCAGCTTACAGGGGTGGGAAGCTTTCTTT. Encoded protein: CASSLQGWEAFF.

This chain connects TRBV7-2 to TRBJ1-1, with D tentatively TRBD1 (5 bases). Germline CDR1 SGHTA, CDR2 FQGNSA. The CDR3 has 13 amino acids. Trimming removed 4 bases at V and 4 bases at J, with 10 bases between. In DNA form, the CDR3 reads TGTGCCAGCAGCTCAGGGTGGGGCACTGAAGCTTTCTTT. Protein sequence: CASSSGWGTEAFF.

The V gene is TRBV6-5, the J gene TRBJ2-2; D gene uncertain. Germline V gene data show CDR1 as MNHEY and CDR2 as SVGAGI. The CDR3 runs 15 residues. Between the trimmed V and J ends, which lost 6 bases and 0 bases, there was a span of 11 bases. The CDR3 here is CASSHRSSNTGELFF. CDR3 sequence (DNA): TGTGCCAGCAGCCACCGTAGCTCGAACACCGGGGAGCTGTTTTTT.

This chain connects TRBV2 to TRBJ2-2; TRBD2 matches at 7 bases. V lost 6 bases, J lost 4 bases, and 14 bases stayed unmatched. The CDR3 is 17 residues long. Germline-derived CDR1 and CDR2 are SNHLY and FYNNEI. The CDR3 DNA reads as TGTGCCAGCAGCGCCTTGGCGGGAGCCAGTGGCACCGGGGAGCTGTTTTTT. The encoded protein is CASSALAGASGTGELFF.

The DNA of the CDR3 is TGTGCTAGTGGTTTGGTGTCCCCCACGGGAGCCCTCTACAATGAGCAGTTCTTC. Its protein product is CASGLVSPTGALYNEQFF. V and J are TRBV12-5 and TRBJ2-1; possible D gene TRBD2, 6 bases. CDR1 is LGHNT, CDR2 FRNRAP, per germline. The V gene lost 0 bases and the J gene lost 3 bases, with 18 bases spanning the gap. The CDR3 contains 18 residues.

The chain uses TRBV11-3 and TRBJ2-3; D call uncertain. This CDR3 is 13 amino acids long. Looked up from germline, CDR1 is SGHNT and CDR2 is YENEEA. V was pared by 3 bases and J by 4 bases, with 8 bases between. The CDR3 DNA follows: TGTGCCAGCAGCTTTGGGGTCGCAGATACGCAGTATTTT. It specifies CASSFGVADTQYF. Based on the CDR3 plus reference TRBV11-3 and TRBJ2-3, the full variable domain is EAGVVQSPRYKIIEKKQPVAFWCNPISGHNTLYWYLQNLGQGPELLIRYENEEAVDDSQLPKDRFSAERLKGVDSTLKIQPAELGDSAVYLCASSFGVADTQYFGPGTRLTVL.